Below, 4 T cell receptor beta chains from the same sample are listed, as sequenced in a study of beta chain features in type 1 diabetes. Reverse transcription of all isolated RNA meant that expressed TCRB transcripts were sequenced. The protocol was immunoSEQ multiplex PCR, while the TCRdb copy is restricted to in-frame clones and leaves out a portion. Altogether around 450,000 clones are present, around 10% being singletons, with the ten largest covering approximately 0.05%. The sequenced sample consisted of naive CD4+ T cells from blood. The receptors were sampled from a woman aged 18-30 years in good health.

The rearrangement uses TRBV29-1 and TRBJ1-3; D gene ambiguous. With 4 bases removed from V and 0 bases from J, the gap between germline ends came to 16 bases. The length of the CDR3 is 16 residues. Germline V gene lookup returns CDR1 SQVTM and CDR2 ANQGSEA. CDR3 sequence (DNA): TGCAGCGTTGGAGGTGTCGGTCAGCTCTCTGGAAACACCATATATTTT. Protein product: CSVGGVGQLSGNTIYF.

V usage is TRBV30 and J usage is TRBJ2-7, with 10 positions matching TRBD2. Per the germline V gene, CDR1 is GTSNPN and CDR2 is SVGIG (reference sequence). The CDR3 is 15 amino acids. J gave up 7 bases and V 4 bases, and 13 bases lay outside the gene matches. The CDR3 region has the DNA TGTGCCTGGATTCTGGGACTAGCGTACTCTCGGGAGCAGTACTTC. This sequence encodes CAWILGLAYSREQYF.

The V gene is TRBV5-1, the J gene TRBJ2-3, with D hard to call. This CDR3 contains 14 residues. V was cut by 3 bases and J by 2 bases, with 10 bases left in between. Germline-derived CDR1 and CDR2 are SGHRS and YFSETQ. CDR3 region: CASSSRPSTDTQYF. The CDR3 DNA is TGCGCCAGCAGCTCGAGGCCTTCCACAGATACGCAGTATTTT.

This clone turned up a few times. V is TRBV10-3 and J is TRBJ2-5, with 7 nucleotides matching TRBD1. Germline V gene data show CDR1 as ENHRY and CDR2 as SYGVKD. V dropped 2 bases and J dropped 9; count of bases not matched to a gene: 9. The CDR3 extends over 14 amino acids. The CDR3 loop is CAISEPGQVWAQYF. CDR3 DNA: TGTGCCATCAGTGAGCCAGGACAGGTTTGGGCCCAGTACTTC.